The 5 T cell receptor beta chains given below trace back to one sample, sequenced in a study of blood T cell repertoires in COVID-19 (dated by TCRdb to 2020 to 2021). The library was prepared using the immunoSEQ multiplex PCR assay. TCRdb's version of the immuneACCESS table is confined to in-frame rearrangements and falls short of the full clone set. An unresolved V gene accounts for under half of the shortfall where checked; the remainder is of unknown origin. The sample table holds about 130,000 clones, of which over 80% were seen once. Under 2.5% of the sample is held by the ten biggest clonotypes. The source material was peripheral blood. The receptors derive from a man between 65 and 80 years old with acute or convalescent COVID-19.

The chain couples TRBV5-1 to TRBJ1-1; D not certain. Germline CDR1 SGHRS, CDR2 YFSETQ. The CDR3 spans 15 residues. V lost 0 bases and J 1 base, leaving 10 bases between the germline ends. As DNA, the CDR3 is TGCGCCAGCAGCTTGGGAGACATTGGGAACACTGAAGCTTTCTTT. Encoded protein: CASSLGDIGNTEAFF.

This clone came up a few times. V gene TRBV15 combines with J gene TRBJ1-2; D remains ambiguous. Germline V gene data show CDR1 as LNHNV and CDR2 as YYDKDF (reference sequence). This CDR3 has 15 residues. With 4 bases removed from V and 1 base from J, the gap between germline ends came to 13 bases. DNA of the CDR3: TGTGCCACCAGCACCGATACAGAAGTTAACTATGGCTACACCTTC. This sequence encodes CATSTDTEVNYGYTF.

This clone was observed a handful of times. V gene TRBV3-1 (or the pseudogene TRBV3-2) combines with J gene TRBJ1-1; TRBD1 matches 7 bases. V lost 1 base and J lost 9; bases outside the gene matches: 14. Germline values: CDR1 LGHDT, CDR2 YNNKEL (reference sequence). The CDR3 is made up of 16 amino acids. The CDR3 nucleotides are TGTGCCAGCAGCCAAGCTCGGCACCCCAGGGGGAGGCAAGCTTTCTTT. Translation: CASSQARHPRGRQAFF.

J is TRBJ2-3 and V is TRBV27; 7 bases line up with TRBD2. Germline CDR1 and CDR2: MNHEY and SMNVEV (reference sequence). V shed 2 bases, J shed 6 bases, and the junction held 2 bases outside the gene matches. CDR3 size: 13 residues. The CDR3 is CASSLRGVDTQYF. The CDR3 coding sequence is TGTGCCAGCAGTTTACGGGGGGTTGATACGCAGTATTTT.

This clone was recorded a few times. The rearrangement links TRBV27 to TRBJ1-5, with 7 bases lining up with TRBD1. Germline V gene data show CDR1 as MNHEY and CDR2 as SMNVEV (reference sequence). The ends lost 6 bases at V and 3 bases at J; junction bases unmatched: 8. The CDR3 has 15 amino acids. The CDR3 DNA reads TGTGCCAGCAGGAGGACTGGACAGGACAATCAGCCCCAGCATTTT. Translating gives CASRRTGQDNQPQHF.